This T cell receptor beta chain was identified during a study of T cell repertoires in cytomegalovirus infection. This clonotype was seen only a few times. Its specificity is unknown. TCRdb re-analysed the reads in MiXCR, keeping a single row per CDR3 protein. This sample has fewer than 900,000 distinct CDR3 sequences, with roughly 28% found just once. This sequence was found in a human donor in good health (CMV status not recorded). Some clones in this sample may be carry-over from other donors' samples. Specimen: cultured CD8+ T cells from PBMCs, collected from culture after CMV antigen stimulation.

The CDR3 spells CASSELDLNTEAFF. CDR3 bases: TGTGCCAGCAGTGAACTGGACTTGAACACTGAAGCTTTCTTT. J is TRBJ1-1 and V is TRBV2; D gene uncertain. CDR1 is SNHLY and CDR2 is FYNNEI in the germline V gene. Trimming cost V 2 bases and J 0 bases, with 7 bases left between them. The CDR3 runs 14 residues.